This paragraph covers one T cell receptor (beta chain) sequence. These data come from a study of blood T cell repertoires in COVID-19. Sequencing was performed with immunoSEQ multiplex PCR; in TCRdb, only in-frame clones are kept and a portion is missing. The table lists around 140,000 clones, approximately 79% of them singletons. The CDR3 sequence is 16 residues long. Trimming left V 4 bases short and J 2 bases short, with 15 bases between. Germline-derived CDR1 and CDR2 are SGDLS and YYNGEE. The receptor comes from a man in his forties with acute COVID-19. The V gene is TRBV9, the J gene TRBJ1-4, with D possibly matching TRBD1 (6 bases). Material for sequencing was PBMCs or T cells enriched from blood (not recorded which). The CDR3 loop reads CASSLGGGETNEKLFF. CDR3 DNA: TGTGCCAGCAGCCTTGGGGGGGGCGAGACTAATGAAAAACTGTTTTTT. The full variable domain, its missing parts supplied by reference TRBV9 and TRBJ1-4, is DSGVTQTPKHLITATGQRVTLRCSPRSGDLSVYWYQQSLDQGLQFLIQYYNGEERAKGNILERFSAQQFPDLHSELNLSSLELGDSALYFCASSLGGGETNEKLFFGSGTQLSVL.